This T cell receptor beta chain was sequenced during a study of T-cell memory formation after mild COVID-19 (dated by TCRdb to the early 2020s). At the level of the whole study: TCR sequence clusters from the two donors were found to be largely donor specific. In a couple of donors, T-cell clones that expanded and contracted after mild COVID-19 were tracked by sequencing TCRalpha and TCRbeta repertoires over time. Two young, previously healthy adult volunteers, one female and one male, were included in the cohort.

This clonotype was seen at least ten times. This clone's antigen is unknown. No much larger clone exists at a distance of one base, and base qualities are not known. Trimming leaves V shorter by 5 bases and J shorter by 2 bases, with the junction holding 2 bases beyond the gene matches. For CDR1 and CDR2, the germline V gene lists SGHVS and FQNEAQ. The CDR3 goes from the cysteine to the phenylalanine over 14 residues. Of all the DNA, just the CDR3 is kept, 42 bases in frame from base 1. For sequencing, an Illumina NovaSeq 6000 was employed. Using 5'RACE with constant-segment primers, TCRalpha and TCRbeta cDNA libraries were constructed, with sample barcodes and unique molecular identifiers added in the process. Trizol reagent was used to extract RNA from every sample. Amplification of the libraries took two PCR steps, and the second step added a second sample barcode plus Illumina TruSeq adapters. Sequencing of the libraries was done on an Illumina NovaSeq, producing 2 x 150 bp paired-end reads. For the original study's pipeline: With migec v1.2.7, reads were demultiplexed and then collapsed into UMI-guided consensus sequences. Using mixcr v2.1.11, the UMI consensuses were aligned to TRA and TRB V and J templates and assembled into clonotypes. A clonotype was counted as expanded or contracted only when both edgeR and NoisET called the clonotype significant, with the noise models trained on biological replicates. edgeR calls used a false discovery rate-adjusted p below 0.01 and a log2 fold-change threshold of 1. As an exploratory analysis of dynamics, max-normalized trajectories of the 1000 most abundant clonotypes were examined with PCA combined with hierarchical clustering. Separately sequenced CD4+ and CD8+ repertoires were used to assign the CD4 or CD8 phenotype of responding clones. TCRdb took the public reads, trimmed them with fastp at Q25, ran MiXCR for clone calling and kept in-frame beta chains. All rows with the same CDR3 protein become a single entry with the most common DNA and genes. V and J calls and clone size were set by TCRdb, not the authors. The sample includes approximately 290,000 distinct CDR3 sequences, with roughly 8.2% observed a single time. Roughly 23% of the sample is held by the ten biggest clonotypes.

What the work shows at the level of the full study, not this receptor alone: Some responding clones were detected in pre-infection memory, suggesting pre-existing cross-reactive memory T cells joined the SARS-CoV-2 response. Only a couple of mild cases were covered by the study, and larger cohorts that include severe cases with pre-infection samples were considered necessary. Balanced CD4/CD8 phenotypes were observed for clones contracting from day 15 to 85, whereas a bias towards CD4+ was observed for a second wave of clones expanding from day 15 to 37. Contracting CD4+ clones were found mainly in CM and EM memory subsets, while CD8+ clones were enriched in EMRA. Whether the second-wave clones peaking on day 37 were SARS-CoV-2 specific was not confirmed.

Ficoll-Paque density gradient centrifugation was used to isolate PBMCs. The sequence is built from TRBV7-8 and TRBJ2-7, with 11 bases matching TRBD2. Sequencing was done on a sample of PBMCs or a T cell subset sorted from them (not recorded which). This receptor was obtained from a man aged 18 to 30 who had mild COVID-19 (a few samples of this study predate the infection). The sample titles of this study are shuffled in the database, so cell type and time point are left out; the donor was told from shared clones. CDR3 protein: CASSSSGGAYEQYF. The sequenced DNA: TGTGCCAGCAGCAGTAGCGGGGGGGCCTACGAGCAGTACTTC.